These T cell receptor beta chains were read from a single sample in a study of OX40 agonist ivuxolimab in advanced cancers. Sequencing was performed with immunoSEQ multiplex PCR; in TCRdb, only in-frame clones are kept and a portion is missing. The table shows 20,000 to 30,000 clones, with roughly 79% occurring only once. Specimen: CD4+ or CD8+ T cells sorted from blood, collected in a trial of the OX40 agonist ivuxolimab. The receptors stem from an adult with an advanced solid tumor such as melanoma, head and neck, liver or kidney cancer. Each CDR3 is given with its conserved first and last residue. A D gene is named only where the DNA matches it firmly. Size tells how often a clone was seen (once, few, many) or the class of an expanded clone, and some rows leave it out.

d_call clone_size j_call v_call cdr3_aa cdr3_nt
. . TRBJ2-5 TRBV18 CASSTQETQYF TGTGCCAGCTCAACCCAAGAGACCCAGTACTTC
TRBD1 . TRBJ2-1 TRBV6-1 CASSEILGTGVFLDEQFF TGTGCCAGCAGTGAGATTCTGGGGACAGGGGTTTTTTTGGATGAGCAGTTCTTC
. . TRBJ2-5 TRBV11-2 CASSVSGRGETQYF TGTGCCAGCAGCGTAAGCGGACGAGGAGAGACCCAGTACTTC
. few TRBJ2-6 TRBV7-8 CASSLGIRGASLSGANVLTF TGTGCCAGCAGCTTAGGGATAAGGGGCGCCAGCCTCTCTGGGGCCAACGTCCTGACTTTC
. . TRBJ1-3 TRBV6-1 CASSEIRKNTIYF TGTGCCAGCAGTGAAATTCGTAAAAACACCATATATTTT
TRBD1 . TRBJ1-1 TRBV6-1 CASSHRQGDREAFF TGTGCCAGCAGTCACCGACAGGGGGATAGGGAAGCTTTCTTT
TRBD2 once TRBJ2-7 TRBV13 CASSLDFGGGPYEQYF TGTGCCAGCAGCTTAGATTTCGGGGGGGGACCATACGAGCAGTACTTC
. . TRBJ2-3 TRBV6-1 CASNRQLRNTDTQYF TGTGCCAGCAACCGACAGTTACGGAACACAGATACGCAGTATTTT
. . TRBJ1-1 TRBV11-2 CASSGSGLARNTEAFF TGTGCCAGCAGCGGAAGCGGACTGGCGAGGAACACTGAAGCTTTCTTT
. . TRBJ1-1 TRBV4-1 CASSQGQNTEAFF TGCGCCAGCAGCCAAGGACAGAACACTGAAGCTTTCTTT
. . TRBJ2-1 TRBV10-1 CASSEFRTQGRNEQFF TGCGCCAGCAGTGAGTTCAGAACACAGGGGAGGAATGAGCAGTTCTTC
. once TRBJ2-1 TRBV9 CASSVEVMRYNEQFF TGTGCCAGCAGCGTAGAGGTAATGCGGTACAATGAGCAGTTCTTC
. . TRBJ2-7 TRBV6-1 CASSDSQRMYYEQYF TGTGCCAGCAGTGACTCTCAGCGGATGTACTACGAGCAGTACTTC
TRBD2 . TRBJ2-3 TRBV11-2 CASSLDGRGGDTQYF TGTGCCAGCAGCTTAGATGGACGGGGGGGAGATACGCAGTATTTT
TRBD2 . TRBJ2-7 TRBV5-4 CASSPSLQLAGGGHEQYF TGTGCCAGCAGCCCGTCCCTCCAGCTAGCGGGGGGCGGCCACGAGCAGTACTTC
TRBD1 . TRBJ1-5 TRBV18 CASSPETGGLQPQHF TGTGCCAGCTCCCCTGAGACAGGGGGCCTTCAGCCCCAGCATTTT
. few TRBJ2-1 TRBV6-5 CASSFDRLLYNEQFF TGTGCCAGCAGTTTCGACAGACTACTTTACAATGAGCAGTTCTTC
. medium-sized TRBJ1-5 TRBV4-1 CASSQVRQVNQPQHF TGCGCCAGCAGCCAGGTTAGACAGGTCAATCAGCCCCAGCATTTT
. . TRBJ1-5 TRBV28 CASAVVNQPQHF TGTGCCAGCGCGGTTGTCAATCAGCCCCAGCATTTT
TRBD1 . TRBJ1-6 TRBV28 CASSILSGTASNSPLHF TGTGCCAGCAGTATATTGTCGGGGACAGCGAGTAATTCACCCCTCCACTTT
. . TRBJ1-6 TRBV10-3 CAISERRGRDNSPLHF TGTGCCATCAGTGAGCGACGGGGGAGGGATAATTCACCCCTCCACTTT
. . TRBJ1-2 TRBV15 CATSRVTGRGDGYTF TGTGCCACCAGCAGAGTAACGGGAAGAGGGGATGGCTACACCTTC
. . TRBJ2-3 TRBV6-4 CASSEDWGSTDTQYF TGTGCCAGCAGTGAGGATTGGGGGAGCACAGATACGCAGTATTTT
. . TRBJ1-2 TRBV7-2 CASSLNRVNYGYTF TGTGCCAGCAGCCTCAACAGGGTAAACTATGGCTACACCTTC
. . TRBJ1-3 TRBV10-2 CASSNQGLSGNTIYF TGCGCCAGCAGTAATCAGGGGCTTTCCGGAAACACCATATATTTT
. few TRBJ1-4 TRBV6-5 CASSYDTTTNEKLFF TGTGCCAGCAGTTACGATACCACAACTAATGAAAAACTGTTTTTT